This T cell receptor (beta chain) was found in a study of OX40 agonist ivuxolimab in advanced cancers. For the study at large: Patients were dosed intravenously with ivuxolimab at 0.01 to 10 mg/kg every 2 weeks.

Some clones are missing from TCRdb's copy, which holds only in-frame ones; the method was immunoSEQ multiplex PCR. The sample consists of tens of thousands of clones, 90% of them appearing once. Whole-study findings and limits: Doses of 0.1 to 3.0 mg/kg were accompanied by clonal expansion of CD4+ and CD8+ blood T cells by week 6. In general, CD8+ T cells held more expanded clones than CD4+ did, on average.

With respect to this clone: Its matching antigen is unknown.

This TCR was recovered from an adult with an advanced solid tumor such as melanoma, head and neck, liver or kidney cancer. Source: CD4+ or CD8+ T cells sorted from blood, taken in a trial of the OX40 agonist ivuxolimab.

CDR3 sequence reads: CASSQVAATTDTQYF. The DNA for the CDR3 is TGCGCCAGCAGCCAAGTTGCCGCTACCACAGATACGCAGTATTTT. The chain combines TRBV4-1 with TRBJ2-3; no clear D. The CDR3 runs 15 residues. V lost 1 base, J lost 2 bases, and 10 bases lay in between. Germline loops: CDR1 MGHRA, CDR2 YSYEKL.